The source of this T cell receptor beta chain is a study of shared T cell receptors in the human thymus. Trimming pared 5 bases from V and 1 base from J, leaving 12 bases between. The germline CDR1 and CDR2 sequences are SEHNR and FQNEAQ (reference sequence). The CDR3 is made up of 16 amino acids. Some clones are missing from TCRdb's copy, which holds only in-frame ones; the method was immunoSEQ multiplex PCR. The profile covers 700,000 to 750,000 clones, with roughly 88% appearing a single time and about 0.011% taken by the ten largest. This sample also belongs to another study, concerning human thymus T cells. That paper notes: From resections taken during corrective heart surgery, the thymus tissue was obtained. In thymic and blood repertoires alike, V and J usage looked biased. Overlap was high between thymic repertoires from unrelated individuals, as reported in related research.

The chain has TRBV7-9 and TRBJ1-6; D remains ambiguous. This TCR was sampled from a girl less than two years old with a congenital heart defect. Sample: thymocytes. The CDR3 reads CASSPREGSYNSPLHF. CDR3 in DNA: TGTGCCAGCAGCCCCCGGGAGGGATCCTATAATTCACCCCTCCACTTT.